This TCR beta chain was identified during a study of T cell responses to AZD1222 COVID-19 vaccine. Sequencing used immunoSEQ multiplex PCR; TCRdb keeps in-frame clones, though not all of them. Of roughly 91,000 clones listed, over 85% are singletons. The sequence derives from an adult in good health. The input for sequencing was peripheral blood, taken on day 0 of AZD1222 vaccination.

The CDR3 loop reads CASSQGRGNYNEQFF. The DNA of the CDR3 is TGCGCCAGCAGCCAAGGCAGGGGGAACTACAATGAGCAGTTCTTC. The gene calls are TRBV4-1 and TRBJ2-1, with 7 bases identical to TRBD1. Trimming at V came to 1 base and at J to 3 bases, leaving 3 bases not matched to a gene. In germline, CDR1 is MGHRA, CDR2 YSYEKL. This CDR3 is 15 amino acids long.